The rows below give T cell receptor beta chains drawn from one sample of a study of Ad26.COV2.S vaccination and SARS-CoV-2 variants. This table comes from immunoSEQ multiplex PCR, and its TCRdb copy is limited to in-frame clones, with some not included. The table shows more than 300,000 clones, with about 86% occurring only once. The sample was peripheral blood, taken in a trial of Ad26.COV2.S vaccine versus placebo. All receptors derive from a person aged 18-65 years who received the Ad26.COV2.S COVID-19 vaccine or a placebo. The CDR3 runs from the conserved cysteine through the conserved F or W. The order of the fields is V gene, J gene, CDR3 protein.

v_gene: TRBV6-2/TRBV6-3
j_gene: TRBJ2-5
CDR3aa: CASSQTGRETQYF

v_gene: TRBV6-2/TRBV6-3
j_gene: TRBJ2-5
CDR3aa: CASSYAYSQETQYF

v_gene: TRBV6-1
j_gene: TRBJ1-6
CDR3aa: CASSDRTGSSYNSPLHF

v_gene: TRBV12-3/TRBV12-4
j_gene: TRBJ1-6
CDR3aa: CASSLQDSPLHF

v_gene: TRBV29-1
j_gene: TRBJ2-3
CDR3aa: CSVPQDRGLATDTQYF

v_gene: TRBV30
j_gene: TRBJ1-1
CDR3aa: CAWRLGTGTQAFF

v_gene: TRBV6-1
j_gene: TRBJ2-1
CDR3aa: CASSELGQKAYNEQFF

v_gene: TRBV12-3/TRBV12-4
j_gene: TRBJ1-5
CDR3aa: CASSQDMEPQHF

v_gene: TRBV13
j_gene: TRBJ2-3
CDR3aa: CASSLWKRGTDTQYF

v_gene: TRBV2
j_gene: TRBJ1-5
CDR3aa: CASSGGGINQPQHF

v_gene: TRBV7-2
j_gene: TRBJ1-5
CDR3aa: CASSWGGFGNNQPQHF

v_gene: TRBV14
j_gene: TRBJ2-3
CDR3aa: CASSQGGLRTDTQYF

v_gene: TRBV11-2
j_gene: TRBJ1-2
CDR3aa: CASSHNRVGYTF

v_gene: TRBV19
j_gene: TRBJ2-7
CDR3aa: CASSPRRAGYEQYF

v_gene: TRBV29-1
j_gene: TRBJ2-1
CDR3aa: CSVESGVRNEQFF

v_gene: TRBV19
j_gene: TRBJ2-1
CDR3aa: CASSIQVAYNEQFF

v_gene: TRBV3-1/TRBV3-2
j_gene: TRBJ2-7
CDR3aa: CASSLSGGAWEQYF

v_gene: TRBV7-9
j_gene: TRBJ1-4
CDR3aa: CASSVLSQGASEKLFF

v_gene: TRBV5-1
j_gene: TRBJ2-3
CDR3aa: CASSLDRRTSTDTQYF

v_gene: TRBV9
j_gene: TRBJ2-3
CDR3aa: CASSERTSGGTGEDTQYF

v_gene: TRBV23-1
j_gene: TRBJ1-1
CDR3aa: CASSQPIQGPGDTEAFF

v_gene: TRBV15
j_gene: TRBJ2-3
CDR3aa: CATSRDRGNTDTQYF